The table lists the clone carrying this TCR beta chain with many counts. Its antigen is still unknown. CDR3 length: 16 amino acids. Germline-derived CDR1 and CDR2 are SGHTA and FQGNSA. Between the trimmed V and J ends, which lost 1 base and 7 bases, there was a span of 20 bases. This sample was taken from a study of neurological immune-mediated disorders. The study's findings and limits: The multiple sclerosis repertoire cluster lacked an association with any feature, whether clinical or MRI. The study phylogenetically grouped the repertoires of 18 of 34 multiple sclerosis patients into one related-CDR3 cluster, a possible signature.

Each CDR3 protein is one row after TCRdb ran MiXCR on the 5' RACE reads. The sample has about 82,000 distinct CDR3 sequences; just over 2.5% are singletons. The J gene is TRBJ2-7, the V gene TRBV7-2; D assignment may be TRBD1 or TRBD2 (5 bases each). This clonotype was obtained from a woman aged 30 to 39 with multiple sclerosis. Sequencing was performed on PBMCs. As DNA, the CDR3 is TGTGCCAGCAGCTTAGTGGGGACGGCTGAATCGGGGGAGCAGTACTTC. It yields the protein CASSLVGTAESGEQYF. The full variable domain, completed using reference TRBV7-2 and TRBJ2-7, is GAGVSQSPSNKVTEKGKDVELRCDPISGHTALYWYRQSLGQGLEFLIYFQGNSAPDKSGLPSDRFSAERTGGSVSTLTIQRTQQEDSAVYLCASSLVGTAESGEQYFGPGTRLTVT.